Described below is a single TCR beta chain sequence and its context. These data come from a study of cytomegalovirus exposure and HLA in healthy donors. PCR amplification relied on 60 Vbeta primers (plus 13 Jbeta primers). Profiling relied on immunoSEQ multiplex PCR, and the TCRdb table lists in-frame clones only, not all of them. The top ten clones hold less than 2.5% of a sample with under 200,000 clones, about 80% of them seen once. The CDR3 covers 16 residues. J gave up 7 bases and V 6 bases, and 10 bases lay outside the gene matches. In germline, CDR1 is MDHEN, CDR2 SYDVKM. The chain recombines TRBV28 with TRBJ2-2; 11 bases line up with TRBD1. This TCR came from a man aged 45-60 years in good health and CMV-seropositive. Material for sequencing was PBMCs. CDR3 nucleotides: TGTGCCAGCAGACCCGGGGACAGGGGGTATAACGGGGAGCTGTTTTTT. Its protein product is CASRPGDRGYNGELFF.